This TCR beta chain came from a study of CD8 T cells in ankylosing spondylitis. General study findings and limits: Disease-linked clones were found to be CD8+ and relatively rare in peripheral blood. Seven to nine highly homologous variants made up a TCR beta motif that seemed to typify ankylosing spondylitis blood. Reported data indicate significant enrichment of disease-linked clones within matched ankylosing spondylitis synovial fluid.

In this sample, this clonotype turned up a few times. Its antigen is unidentified. In making TCR beta libraries, quantitative 5'-RACE with molecular barcodes was used. Using its own MiXCR run on the 5' RACE reads, TCRdb lists one record per CDR3 protein. The data contain over 700,000 distinct CDR3 sequences, around 20% of them singletons. The sample comprised blood, either unsorted or a sorted T cell fraction (not recorded which). This TCR was recovered from a male donor with ankylosing spondylitis.

The chain's CDR3 is CASSQEGPINTGELFF. The CDR3 nucleotides read TGCGCCAGCAGCCAGGAGGGACCGATTAACACCGGGGAGCTGTTTTTT. The chain recombines TRBV4-1 with TRBJ2-2; tentative D call: TRBD2 (6 bases). Trimming pared 3 bases from V and 2 bases from J, leaving 13 bases between. Germline assignment: CDR1 MGHRA and CDR2 YSYEKL. This CDR3 spans 16 amino acids.